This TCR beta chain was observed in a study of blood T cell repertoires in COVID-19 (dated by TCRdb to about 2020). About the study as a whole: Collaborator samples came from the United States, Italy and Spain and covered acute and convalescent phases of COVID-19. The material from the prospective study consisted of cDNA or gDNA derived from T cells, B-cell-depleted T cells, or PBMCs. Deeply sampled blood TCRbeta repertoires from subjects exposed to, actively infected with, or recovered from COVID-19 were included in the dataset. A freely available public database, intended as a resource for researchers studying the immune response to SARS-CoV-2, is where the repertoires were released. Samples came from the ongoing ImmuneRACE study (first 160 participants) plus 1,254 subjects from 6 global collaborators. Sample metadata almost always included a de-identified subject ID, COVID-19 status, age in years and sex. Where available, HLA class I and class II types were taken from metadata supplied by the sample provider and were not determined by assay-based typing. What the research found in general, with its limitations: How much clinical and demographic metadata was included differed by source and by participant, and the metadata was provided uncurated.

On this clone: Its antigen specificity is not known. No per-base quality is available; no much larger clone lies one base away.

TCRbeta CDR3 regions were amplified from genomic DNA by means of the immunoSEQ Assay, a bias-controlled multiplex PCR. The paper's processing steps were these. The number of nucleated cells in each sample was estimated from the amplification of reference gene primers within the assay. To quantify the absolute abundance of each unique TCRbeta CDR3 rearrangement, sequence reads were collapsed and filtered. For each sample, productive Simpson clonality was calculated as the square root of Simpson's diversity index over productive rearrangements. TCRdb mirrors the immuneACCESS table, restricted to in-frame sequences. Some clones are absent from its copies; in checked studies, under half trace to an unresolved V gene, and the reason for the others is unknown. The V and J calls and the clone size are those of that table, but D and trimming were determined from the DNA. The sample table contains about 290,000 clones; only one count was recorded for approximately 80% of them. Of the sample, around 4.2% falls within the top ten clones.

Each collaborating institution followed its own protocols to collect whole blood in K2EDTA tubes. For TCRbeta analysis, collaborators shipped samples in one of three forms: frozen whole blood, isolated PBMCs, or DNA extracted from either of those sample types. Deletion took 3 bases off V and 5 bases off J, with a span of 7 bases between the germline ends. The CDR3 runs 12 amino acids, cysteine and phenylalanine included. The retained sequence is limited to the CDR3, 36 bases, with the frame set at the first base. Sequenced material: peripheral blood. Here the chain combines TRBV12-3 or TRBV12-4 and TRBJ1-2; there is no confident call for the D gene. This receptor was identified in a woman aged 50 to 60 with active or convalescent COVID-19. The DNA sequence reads TGTGCCAGCAGTTTTCATGAGTATGGCTACACCTTC. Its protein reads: CASSFHEYGYTF.